These 10 T cell receptor beta chains came from one sample sequenced in a study of T-cell memory formation after mild COVID-19. Via MiXCR, TCRdb re-called the 5' RACE reads, giving one row per CDR3 protein. The sample holds hundreds of thousands of distinct CDR3 sequences; 25% are singletons and the top ten take around 12%. The sample comprised PBMCs or a T cell subset sorted from them (not recorded which). The receptors derive from an adult woman who had mild COVID-19 (a few samples of this study predate the infection). Cell type and time point are not known.

This chain connects TRBV4-1 to TRBJ2-7; TRBD1 matches at 11 bases. With 0 bases clipped from V and 4 bases from J, the junction kept 8 bases outside the gene matches. This CDR3 region has 17 residues. The germline gives CDR1 MGHRA, CDR2 YSYEKL. This chain's CDR3 is CASSQEPRDRGFYEQYF. The CDR3 DNA is TGCGCCAGCAGCCAAGAACCGAGGGACAGGGGGTTTTACGAGCAGTACTTC.

V is TRBV12-3 or TRBV12-4 and J is TRBJ2-1; 12 bases are shared with TRBD1. The CDR3 is 17 residues long. After removal of 10 bases from V and 7 bases from J, the junction contained 17 bases not matched to a gene. CDR3: CATKSHPGTGGRNEQFF. DNA of the CDR3: TGTGCCACCAAATCCCATCCGGGGACAGGGGGCAGAAATGAGCAGTTCTTC.

J is TRBJ1-1 and V is TRBV7-9, with D unclear. Germline CDR1 reads SEHNR; CDR2 reads FQNEAQ (reference sequence). V was trimmed by 4 bases and J by 1 base, leaving 13 bases between them. This CDR3 region has 15 residues. This CDR3 reads CASSYPPTANTEAFF. CDR3 nucleotides: TGTGCCAGCAGCTATCCTCCAACGGCGAACACTGAAGCTTTCTTT.

This clonotype was seen a handful of times. CDR3: CASSITGTDEAFF. CDR3 DNA sequence: TGCGCCAGCAGCATAACCGGGACAGATGAAGCTTTCTTT. V usage is TRBV5-1 and J usage is TRBJ1-1, with 7 bases lining up with TRBD1. Germline V CDR1 and CDR2: SGHRS, YFSETQ. The CDR3 spans 13 residues. V lost 4 bases to trimming and J lost 7 bases; unmatched junction nucleotides: 7.

V usage is TRBV5-6 and J usage is TRBJ2-4; D is uncertain. Germline CDR1 SGHDT, CDR2 YYEEEE. V was pared by 4 bases and J by 0 bases, with 8 bases between. This CDR3 is 14 amino acids long. The CDR3 DNA follows: TGTGCCAGCAGCACCACACTAGCCAAAAACATTCAGTACTTC. Translation: CASSTTLAKNIQYF.

The CDR3 nucleotides read TGTGCCAGCAGTGGCTACGGGACAGGGGGAAACATTCAGTACTTC. Translating it yields CASSGYGTGGNIQYF. The chain recombines TRBV2 with TRBJ2-4; TRBD1 matches 11 bases. The CDR3 extends over 15 amino acids. Germline CDR1 is SNHLY and CDR2 is FYNNEI. Trimming cost V 4 bases and J 6 bases; bases outside gene matches: 5.

J is TRBJ2-2 and V is TRBV3-1; TRBD1 might be the D (6 bases). Germline V gene lookup returns CDR1 LGHDT and CDR2 YNNKEL (reference sequence). This CDR3 spans 13 amino acids. With 4 bases removed from V and 9 bases from J, the gap between germline ends came to 12 bases. The DNA for the CDR3 is TGTGCCAGCAGCCGTACAGGGTTCAGGGAGCTGTTTTTT. Translating it yields CASSRTGFRELFF.

In its sample, this clonotype was seen a few times. V and J are TRBV4-1 and TRBJ2-1, with 7 nucleotides matching TRBD2. V shed 4 bases and J 4 bases; nucleotides not matched to a gene: 7. The V gene's germline CDR1 is MGHRA and CDR2 YSYEKL. CDR3 size: 15 residues. DNA for the CDR3: TGCGCCAGCAGCCTGCGCCTAGCGGAGTACAATGAGCAGTTCTTC. It specifies CASSLRLAEYNEQFF.

The chain combines TRBV12-3 or TRBV12-4 with TRBJ2-1, with D possibly called TRBD1 or TRBD2 (5 bases each). The CDR3 has 14 residues. The V end lost 4 bases, the J end lost 2 bases, and 9 bases lay between the germline ends. CDR3 DNA sequence: TGTGCCAGCAGTTGGGACCCCGCCTACAATGAGCAGTTCTTC. Encoded protein: CASSWDPAYNEQFF.

The chain uses TRBV7-9 and TRBJ2-5; tentatively, D is TRBD2 (6 bases). This CDR3 has 14 amino acids. V lost 5 bases and J lost 4, with 14 bases in between. The germline CDR1 and CDR2 sequences are SEHNR and FQNEAQ (reference sequence). The CDR3, as DNA: TGTGCCAGCAGCCGACCGACTAGTGGAGAGACCCAGTACTTC. Its protein product is CASSRPTSGETQYF.